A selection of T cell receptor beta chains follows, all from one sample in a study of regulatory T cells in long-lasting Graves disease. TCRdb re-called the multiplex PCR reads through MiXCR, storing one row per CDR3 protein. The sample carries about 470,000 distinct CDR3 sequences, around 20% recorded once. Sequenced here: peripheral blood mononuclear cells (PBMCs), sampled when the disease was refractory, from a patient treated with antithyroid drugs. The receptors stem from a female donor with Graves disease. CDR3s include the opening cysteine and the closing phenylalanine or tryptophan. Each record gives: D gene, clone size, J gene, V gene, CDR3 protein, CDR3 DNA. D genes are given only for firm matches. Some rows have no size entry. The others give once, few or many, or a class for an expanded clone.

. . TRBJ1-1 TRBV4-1 CASSQDRTTMNTEAFF TGCGCCAGCAGCCAAGATCGGACAACTATGAACACTGAAGCTTTCTTT
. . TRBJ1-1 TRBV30 CAWIPGTEAFF TGTGCCTGGATTCCGGGCACTGAAGCTTTCTTT
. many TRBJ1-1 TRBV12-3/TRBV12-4 CASSLGNEAFF TGTGCCAGCAGCTTGGGCAATGAAGCTTTCTTT
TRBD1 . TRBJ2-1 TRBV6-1 CASGRYQGAHEQFF TGTGCCAGCGGGCGATATCAGGGGGCCCATGAGCAGTTCTTC
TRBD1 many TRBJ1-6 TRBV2 CASTDRFNSPLHF TGTGCCAGCACGGACAGGTTCAATTCACCCCTCCACTTT
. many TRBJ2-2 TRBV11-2 CASSPGRWTQNTGELFF TGTGCCAGCAGCCCTGGTCGTTGGACCCAGAACACCGGGGAGCTGTTTTTT
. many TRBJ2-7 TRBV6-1 CASSDTPGAGYEQYF TGTGCCAGCAGTGACACTCCCGGGGCCGGGTACGAGCAGTACTTC
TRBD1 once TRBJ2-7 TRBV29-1 CSAETGESYEQYF TGCAGCGCCGAAACAGGGGAATCCTACGAGCAGTACTTC
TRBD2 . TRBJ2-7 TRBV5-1 CASSFTSGSAYEQYF TGCGCCAGCAGCTTTACTAGCGGAAGCGCCTACGAGCAGTACTTC
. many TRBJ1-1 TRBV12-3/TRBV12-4 CASTYSLNTEAFF TGTGCCAGCACCTACAGCTTGAACACTGAAGCTTTCTTT
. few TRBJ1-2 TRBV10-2 CASSESGNSNTF TGCGCCAGCAGTGAGTCGGGCAACTCCAACACCTTC
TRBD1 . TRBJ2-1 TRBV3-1 CASSQRNRGNEQFF TGTGCCAGCAGCCAGCGGAACAGGGGGAATGAGCAGTTCTTC
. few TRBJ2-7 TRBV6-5 CASSYGVPSYEQYF TGTGCCAGCAGTTACGGAGTCCCCTCCTACGAGCAGTACTTC
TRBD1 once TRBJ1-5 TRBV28 CATRWTGGAQPQHF TGTGCCACCCGGTGGACAGGGGGCGCCCAGCCCCAGCATTTT
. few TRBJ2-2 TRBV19 CATLRGGELFF TGTGCCACCCTAAGGGGCGGGGAGCTGTTTTTT
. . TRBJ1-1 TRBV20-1 CSAPWTDTEAFF TGCAGTGCTCCTTGGACCGACACTGAAGCTTTCTTT
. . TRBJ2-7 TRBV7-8 CASSPLGGGTDEQYF TGTGCCAGCAGCCCTCTTGGAGGGGGGACTGATGAGCAGTACTTC
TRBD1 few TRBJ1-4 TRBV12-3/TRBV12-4 CASRQGASEKLFF TGTGCCAGCAGACAGGGGGCGAGTGAAAAACTGTTTTTT
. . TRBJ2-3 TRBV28 CASSFRDFSTDTQYF TGTGCCAGCAGTTTCCGGGACTTTAGCACAGATACGCAGTATTTT
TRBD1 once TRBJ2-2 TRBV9 CASSGDRGRFRDTGELFF TGTGCCAGCAGCGGGGACAGGGGGCGCTTTAGGGACACCGGGGAGCTGTTTTTT
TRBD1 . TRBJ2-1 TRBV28 CASSEVPGQRNEQFF TGTGCCAGCAGCGAAGTACCGGGACAGAGAAATGAGCAGTTCTTC
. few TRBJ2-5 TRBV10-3 CAISARRTQQETQYF TGTGCCATCAGTGCCCGGAGGACTCAACAAGAGACCCAGTACTTC
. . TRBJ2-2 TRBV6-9 CASSYSPGGTGELFF TGTGCCAGCAGTTATTCGCCAGGGGGGACCGGGGAGCTGTTTTTT
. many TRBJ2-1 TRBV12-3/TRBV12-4 CASSLGQNNEQFF TGTGCCAGCAGTTTAGGACAGAACAATGAGCAGTTCTTC
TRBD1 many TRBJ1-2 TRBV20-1 CSASSGGDYGYTF TGCAGTGCCAGTTCAGGGGGCGACTATGGCTACACCTTC
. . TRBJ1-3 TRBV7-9 CASSLAPHSGNTIYF TGTGCCAGCAGCTTAGCACCGCACTCTGGAAACACCATATATTTT
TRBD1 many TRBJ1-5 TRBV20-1 CSAGRQGNEQPQHF TGCAGTGCTGGCCGACAGGGGAACGAGCAGCCCCAGCATTTT
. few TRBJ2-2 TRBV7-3 CASSASLTGTGLGSGELFF TGTGCCAGCAGCGCATCACTAACAGGGACTGGACTGGGAAGCGGGGAGCTGTTTTTT
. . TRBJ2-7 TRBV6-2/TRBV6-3 CASSDSGYEQYF TGTGCCAGCAGTGATAGTGGGTACGAGCAGTACTTC
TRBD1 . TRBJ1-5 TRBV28 CASSPRQGATNQPQHF TGTGCCAGCAGTCCTCGACAGGGGGCTACCAATCAGCCCCAGCATTTT
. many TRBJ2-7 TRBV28 CATRQVTTYEQYF TGTGCCACCAGACAGGTGACGACCTACGAGCAGTACTTC
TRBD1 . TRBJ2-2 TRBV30 CAWWTGGCGEHLF TGTGCCTGGTGGACAGGGGGGTGCGGGGAGCATCTTTTT
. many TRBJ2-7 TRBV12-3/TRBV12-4 CASSQSSGLEQYF TGTGCCAGCAGCCAATCATCCGGCTTGGAGCAGTACTTC
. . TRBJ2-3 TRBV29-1 CSVATVDTQYF TGCAGCGTTGCGACGGTGGATACGCAGTATTTT
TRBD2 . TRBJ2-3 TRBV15 CATSRYRSGSTDTQYF TGTGCCACCAGCAGATACCGTAGCGGGAGCACAGATACGCAGTATTTT
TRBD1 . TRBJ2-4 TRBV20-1 CSARAGTGGYIQYF TGCAGTGCTAGAGCCGGGACAGGGGGCTACATTCAGTACTTC
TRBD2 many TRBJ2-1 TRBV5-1 CASSFGLASSYNEQFF TGCGCCAGCAGCTTCGGACTAGCCAGCTCCTACAATGAGCAGTTCTTC
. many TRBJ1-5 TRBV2 CASSEGVSQPQHF TGTGCCAGCAGTGAAGGGGTTAGTCAGCCCCAGCATTTT
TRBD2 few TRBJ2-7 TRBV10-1 CASSESTPSGRYEQYF TGCGCCAGCAGTGAGTCAACGCCTAGCGGGAGATACGAGCAGTACTTC
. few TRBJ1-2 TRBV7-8 CASSLAAGAYGYTF TGTGCCAGCAGCTTAGCTGCGGGGGCCTATGGCTACACCTTC
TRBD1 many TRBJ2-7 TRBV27 CASSPSRTGVHEQYF TGTGCCAGCAGTCCCTCAAGGACAGGGGTACACGAGCAGTACTTC
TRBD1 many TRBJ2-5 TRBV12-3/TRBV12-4 CASQTWGQRNQETQYF TGTGCCAGCCAAACCTGGGGACAGCGGAATCAAGAGACCCAGTACTTC
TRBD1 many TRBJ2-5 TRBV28 CASSAGTGRGETQYF TGTGCCAGCAGTGCTGGGACAGGGAGGGGAGAGACCCAGTACTTC
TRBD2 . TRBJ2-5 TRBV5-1 CASSEGGAGGPRTQYF TGCGCCAGCAGCGAAGGGGGAGCGGGAGGGCCGAGGACCCAGTACTTC
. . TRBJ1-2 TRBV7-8 CASSFSENYGYTF TGTGCCAGCAGCTTTTCTGAGAACTATGGCTACACCTTC